Listed here are 23 T cell receptor beta chains from one sample, sequenced in a study of cytomegalovirus exposure and HLA in healthy donors. PCR involved 60 Vbeta and 13 Jbeta primers. Sequencing used immunoSEQ multiplex PCR; TCRdb keeps in-frame clones, though not all of them. The sample has around 53,000 clones. Input material: PBMCs. The receptors here all came from a man younger than 35 in good health and CMV-seropositive.

The rearrangement uses TRBV6-5 and TRBJ2-1; maybe TRBD2 (6 bases). The CDR3 loop spans 15 amino acids. Germline values: CDR1 MNHEY, CDR2 SVGAGI. The V gene lost 0 bases and the J gene lost 7 bases, with 13 bases spanning the gap. The CDR3 DNA reads as TGTGCCAGCAGTTACTCGAGGGCGGGAACAAATGAGCAGTTCTTC. Translation: CASSYSRAGTNEQFF.

The chain couples TRBV4-2 to TRBJ2-5; perhaps TRBD1 as D (6 bases). Germline V gene data show CDR1 as LGHNA and CDR2 as YNFKEQ. This CDR3 is 13 amino acids long. The V and J ends lost 1 base and 3 bases respectively, with 6 bases between them. Written as DNA, the CDR3 is TGTGCCAGCAGCCAAGGGACAGAAGAGACCCAGTACTTC. Translation gives CASSQGTEETQYF.

The DNA for the CDR3 is TGTGCCAGCAGCTTGACAGGGAGGGACAATGAGCAGTTCTTC. Translation: CASSLTGRDNEQFF. The rearrangement links TRBV5-6 to TRBJ2-1; D is perhaps TRBD2 (7 bases). The CDR3 loop spans 14 amino acids. Per germline, CDR1 SGHDT and CDR2 YYEEEE. Trimming left V 1 base short and J 5 bases short, with 10 bases between.

CDR3: CASSSHAGTRDEQYF. Here the CDR3 DNA reads TGTGCCAGCAGTTCCCACGCGGGGACTAGGGACGAGCAGTACTTC. The chain recombines TRBV6-6 with TRBJ2-5, with 8 bases that match TRBD2. The J call is uncertain, as TRBJ2-7 better fits the DNA end. This CDR3 region has 15 residues. CDR1 MNHNY and CDR2 SVGAGI come from the germline V gene (reference sequence).

The rearrangement joins TRBV7-2 to TRBJ2-7, with TRBD2 matching over 7 bases. CDR1 is SGHTA and CDR2 is FQGNSA in the germline V gene. V gave up 3 bases and J gave up 3 bases; unmatched junction bases: 8. The CDR3 consists of 15 residues. The chain's CDR3 is CASSLSTSEVYEQYF. CDR3 DNA: TGTGCCAGCAGCTTGAGTACTAGCGAAGTCTACGAGCAGTACTTC.

This CDR3 reads CASSESSGRPYEQYF. The CDR3 nucleotides read TGCGCCAGCAGTGAAAGCAGCGGGCGCCCCTACGAGCAGTACTTC. The V call is TRBV10-1, the J call TRBJ2-7; D possibly corresponds to TRBD2 (6 bases). The germline V gene has CDR1 WNHNN and CDR2 SYGVQD (reference sequence). The CDR3 extends over 15 amino acids. Trimming shortened V by 3 bases and J by 2 bases, and 14 bases separated the two germline ends.

J is TRBJ2-2 and V is TRBV10-3; TRBD2 aligns across 9 bases. V was clipped by 3 bases and J by 5 bases; unmatched bases: 7. Germline loops: CDR1 ENHRY, CDR2 SYGVKD. There are 16 residues in the CDR3. The CDR3 DNA reads TGTGCCATCAGTGAAGGAGCGGGAGGTTATACCGGGGAGCTGTTTTTT. It yields the protein CAISEGAGGYTGELFF.

CDR3 residues: CASSPLAGVTDTQYF. The CDR3 DNA sequence: TGTGCCAGCAGTCCCCTAGCGGGAGTAACAGATACGCAGTATTTT. The rearrangement links TRBV6-5 to TRBJ2-3; 10 bases are a match to TRBD2. Germline assignment: CDR1 MNHEY and CDR2 SVGAGI. This CDR3 region has 15 residues. The junction had 5 bases not matched to a gene; V was cut back by 5 bases and J by 3 bases.

The chain links TRBV19 to TRBJ1-2, with a tentative D call TRBD1 (5 bases). The CDR3 has 13 amino acids. V gave up 2 bases and J gave up 7 bases, with 11 bases separating them. Germline lookup yields CDR1 LNHDA and CDR2 SQIVND (reference sequence). CDR3 in DNA: TGTGCCAGTAGTATATCGGCAGGGATTGGCTACACCTTC. It yields the protein CASSISAGIGYTF.

The chain joins TRBV11-2 to TRBJ2-7, with D possibly TRBD2 on 6 matching bases. This CDR3 contains 15 residues. Trimming shortened V by 1 base and J by 2 bases, and 12 bases separated the two germline ends. Germline assignment: CDR1 SGHAT and CDR2 FQNNGV. This CDR3 is CASSLAVAVTYEQYF. CDR3 in DNA: TGTGCCAGCAGCTTAGCAGTAGCGGTTACCTACGAGCAGTACTTC.

The rearrangement uses TRBV12-5 and TRBJ2-5, with D maybe TRBD1 (5 bases). Germline V lookup: CDR1 LGHNT, CDR2 FRNRAP. CDR3 length equals 16 residues. V shed 5 bases and J shed 3 bases, with 19 bases lying between them. The CDR3 bases are TGTGCTAGTGGTCTGGACATCGGAGATAATGAAGAGACCCAGTACTTC. This gives the protein CASGLDIGDNEETQYF. Together with reference TRBV12-5 and TRBJ2-5, the CDR3 gives the full variable domain: DARVTQTPRHKVTEMGQEVTMRCQPILGHNTVFWYRQTMMQGLELLAYFRNRAPLDDSGMPKDRFSAEMPDATLATLKIQPSEPRDSAVYFCASGLDIGDNEETQYFGPGTRLLVL.

The chain uses TRBV28 and TRBJ2-3; 9 bases align to TRBD2. The CDR3 length is 17 residues. The V segment lost 0 bases and the J segment 4 bases; nucleotides outside the gene matches: 8. CDR1 is MDHEN and CDR2 is SYDVKM in the germline V gene. As DNA, the CDR3 is TGTGCCAGCAGTTTATGGGGGGTAGCGGGAGCATCAGATACGCAGTATTTT. This translates into CASSLWGVAGASDTQYF.

The V call is TRBV27, the J call TRBJ1-2; the D gene is possibly TRBD1 (6 bases). The germline V gene has CDR1 MNHEY and CDR2 SMNVEV (reference sequence). Trimming removed 6 bases at V and 8 bases at J, with 16 bases between. This CDR3 contains 13 residues. For the CDR3, the DNA is TGTGCCAGCAGAGGGGGACCGCCGGGGGGCTACACCTTC. Its protein product is CASRGGPPGGYTF.

The J gene is TRBJ1-5, the V gene TRBV7-9, with a tentative D call TRBD1 (5 bases). Per the germline V gene, CDR1 is SEHNR and CDR2 is FQNEAQ (reference sequence). With 2 bases removed from V and 1 base from J, the gap between germline ends came to 18 bases. The CDR3 runs 18 residues. The CDR3 bases are TGTGCCAGCAGCTTAACCCCTTATGGGGAGGGGAGCAATCAGCCCCAGCATTTT. It translates to CASSLTPYGEGSNQPQHF.

CDR3 sequence reads: CASSFGHQNTEAFF. The CDR3 nucleotides read TGTGCCAGCAGTTTCGGACACCAGAACACTGAAGCTTTCTTT. J is TRBJ1-1 and V is TRBV27, with D possibly TRBD1 on 5 matching bases. Germline V gives CDR1 MNHEY, CDR2 SMNVEV (reference sequence). There are 14 residues in the CDR3. The ends were cut back, 3 bases at V and 1 base at J, with 9 bases in the middle.

The chain couples TRBV28 to TRBJ1-4; weak D call: TRBD1 (5 bases). The CDR3 is 15 residues long. Germline loops: CDR1 MDHEN, CDR2 SYDVKM. V dropped 6 bases and J dropped 4 bases, with 15 bases sitting between them. The CDR3 loop is CASSPSRVFNEKLFF. As DNA, the CDR3 is TGTGCCAGCAGCCCCTCCAGGGTTTTTAATGAAAAACTGTTTTTT.

J is TRBJ2-5 and V is TRBV7-9; 8 nucleotides agree with TRBD2. This CDR3 contains 17 residues. Germline V gives CDR1 SEHNR, CDR2 FQNEAQ (reference sequence). V shed 1 base and J 5 bases; nucleotides not matched to a gene: 12. CDR3 amino acids: CASSLGQGREGWETQYF. CDR3 bases: TGTGCCAGCAGCTTAGGGCAAGGACGGGAGGGATGGGAGACCCAGTACTTC.

The J gene is TRBJ2-7, the V gene TRBV5-1; 7 bases align to TRBD1. The CDR3 runs 14 residues. Germline CDR1 is SGHRS and CDR2 is YFSETQ. V lost 3 bases and J lost 3; bases outside the gene matches: 6. The DNA for the CDR3 is TGCGCCAGCAGCTACGGACAGGTAGGCTACGAGCAGTACTTC. Translating it yields CASSYGQVGYEQYF.

The chain uses TRBV28 and TRBJ2-2, with D perhaps matching TRBD1 (5 bases). CDR1 is MDHEN, CDR2 SYDVKM, per germline. Deletions cut 7 bases from V and 3 bases from J, with 12 bases between. The CDR3 is 14 amino acids. The CDR3 region is CASTPQGDTGELFF. The CDR3 DNA follows: TGTGCCAGCACCCCCCAGGGTGACACCGGGGAGCTGTTTTTT.

The CDR3 sequence is CATSEDRAYEQYF. The CDR3 DNA reads TGTGCCACCAGCGAGGACAGGGCCTACGAGCAGTACTTC. The chain is built from TRBV15 and TRBJ2-7; 8 nucleotides match TRBD1. V lost 5 bases, J lost 2 bases, and 2 bases stayed unmatched. Germline V gene data show CDR1 as LNHNV and CDR2 as YYDKDF (reference sequence). This CDR3 is 13 amino acids long.

This chain uses TRBV27 with TRBJ2-5, with D maybe TRBD1 (6 bases). The end of the DNA fits TRBJ2-7 better, so the J call may be wrong. Germline V gives CDR1 MNHEY, CDR2 SMNVEV (reference sequence). This CDR3 contains 13 residues. CDR3 in DNA: TGTGCCAGCAGTCTGGCAGGGGCCTACGAGCAGTACTTC. Protein sequence: CASSLAGAYEQYF.

The V call is TRBV28, the J call TRBJ1-2, with 8 bases lining up with TRBD1. The length of the CDR3 is 12 residues. V lost 9 bases, J lost 6 bases, and 6 bases stayed unmatched. Germline CDR1 and CDR2: MDHEN and SYDVKM. The CDR3 nucleotides read TGTGCCAGTGGACAGGGAACCCATGGCTACACCTTC. This encodes CASGQGTHGYTF.

The V gene is TRBV5-8, the J gene TRBJ2-2, with D uncertain. The V end lost 0 bases, the J end lost 5 bases, and 11 bases lay between the germline ends. Germline assignment: CDR1 SGHTS and CDR2 YDEGEE. This CDR3 has 15 amino acids. CDR3 sequence (DNA): TGTGCCAGCAGCTTGGAATTTGGGCCGACCGGGGAGCTGTTTTTT. This translates into CASSLEFGPTGELFF.